The 15 T cell receptor beta chains below come from one sample, sequenced in a study of T cell repertoires in cytomegalovirus infection. TCRdb recomputed calls from the reads with MiXCR, one row per CDR3 protein. The table lists more than 250,000 distinct CDR3 sequences, 20% to 25% of them singletons. Antigen specificity for these receptors is unknown. The specimen was cultured PBMCs, collected from culture after CMV antigen stimulation. The receptors stem from a human donor in good health (CMV status not recorded). Some clones in this sample may be carry-over from other donors' samples.

The table lists this clonotype with a few counts. The CDR3 nucleotides are TGTGCCAGCAGCCAAAGCCAGTGGTCTGGAAACACCATATATTTT. Its protein is CASSQSQWSGNTIYF. The chain recombines TRBV14 with TRBJ1-3; D not resolved. This CDR3 region has 15 residues. Germline CDR1 is SGHDN and CDR2 is FVKESK. V lost 2 bases, J lost 1 base, and 9 bases lay in between.

The chain links TRBV7-2 to TRBJ2-7, with D hard to call. This CDR3 has 15 amino acids. The germline V gene has CDR1 SGHTA and CDR2 FQGNSA. With 5 bases removed from V and 4 bases from J, the gap between germline ends came to 18 bases. CDR3 protein: CASSPEPESRYEQYF. The DNA for the CDR3 is TGTGCCAGCAGCCCAGAACCGGAGTCCCGATACGAGCAGTACTTC.

This rearrangement joins TRBV6-6 to TRBJ2-3, with no clear D. V lost 4 bases, J lost 6 bases, and 8 bases lay in between. Looked up from germline, CDR1 is MNHNY and CDR2 is SVGAGI (reference sequence). The CDR3 has 12 amino acids. CDR3 region: CASSSIMDTQYF. CDR3 nucleotides: TGTGCCAGCAGTTCGATCATGGATACGCAGTATTTT.

A few counts support this clonotype. The chain has TRBV6-1 and TRBJ1-5; TRBD1 matches at 10 bases. CDR1 and CDR2 from the germline V gene are MNHNS and SASEGT. The length of the CDR3 is 13 residues. The ends lost 5 bases at V and 6 bases at J; junction bases unmatched: 1. The DNA for the CDR3 is TGTGCCAGCAGTAGGGACAGGGGTCAGCCCCAGCATTTT. It specifies CASSRDRGQPQHF.

This clonotype has a count of ten or more. The gene calls are TRBV7-2 and TRBJ1-6; D remains unclear. Germline V lookup: CDR1 SGHTA, CDR2 FQGNSA. The CDR3 runs 15 residues. Trimming cost V 5 bases and J 7 bases, with 15 bases left between them. CDR3 sequence (DNA): TGTGCCAGCAGCACCAAGGGTAGCTTCAATTCACCCCTCCACTTT. This sequence encodes CASSTKGSFNSPLHF.

This clonotype was seen ten or more times. The chain has TRBV6-4 and TRBJ1-5; D may be TRBD1 (6 bases). Germline-derived CDR1 and CDR2 are MRHNA and SNTAGT. The CDR3 extends over 15 amino acids. The germline V and J ends were trimmed by 4 bases and 0 bases, with 10 bases remaining between them. CDR3 sequence reads: CASSGTVYSNQPQHF. CDR3 nucleotides: TGTGCCAGCAGTGGGACAGTTTATAGCAATCAGCCCCAGCATTTT.

The chain employs TRBV9 and TRBJ2-1; TRBD2 matches at 8 bases. Germline-derived CDR1 and CDR2 are SGDLS and YYNGEE. This CDR3 spans 17 amino acids. The ends lost 0 bases at V and 4 bases at J; junction bases unmatched: 9. The CDR3 protein is CASSVALGRGVYNEQFF. CDR3 sequence (DNA): TGTGCCAGCAGCGTAGCCCTCGGGCGGGGGGTTTACAATGAGCAGTTCTTC.

V and J are TRBV7-2 and TRBJ2-5; D gene uncertain. Trimming pared 0 bases from V and 5 bases from J, leaving 10 bases between. The germline V gene has CDR1 SGHTA and CDR2 FQGNSA. CDR3 length equals 14 residues. CDR3: CASSLAGEAETQYF. The DNA for the CDR3 is TGTGCCAGCAGCTTAGCCGGCGAGGCGGAGACCCAGTACTTC. Filled out from reference TRBV7-2 and TRBJ2-5, the complete variable domain reads GAGVSQSPSNKVTEKGKDVELRCDPISGHTALYWYRQSLGQGLEFLIYFQGNSAPDKSGLPSDRFSAERTGGSVSTLTIQRTQQEDSAVYLCASSLAGEAETQYFGPGTRLLVL.

Of note for this clonotype: This clone may be a read error of a much larger clone one base away. The chain is built from TRBV6-5 and TRBJ2-2, with 9 positions matching TRBD2. This CDR3 is 16 amino acids long. Trimming took 0 bases from V and 1 from J; bases not matched to a gene: 0. The V gene's germline CDR1 is MNHEY and CDR2 SVGAGI. CDR3 loop: CASSYSTSGNTGELFF. The CDR3 DNA reads as TGTGCCAGCAGTTACTCGACTAGCGGGAACACCGGGGAGCTGTTTTTT.

V usage is TRBV29-1 and J usage is TRBJ1-3; tentatively, D is TRBD1 (6 bases). V was trimmed by 0 bases and J by 6 bases, leaving 21 bases between them. CDR1 and CDR2 from the germline V gene are SQVTM and ANQGSEA. This CDR3 is built from 17 residues. This chain's CDR3 is CSVEEDQQGRSSNTIYF. CDR3 nucleotide sequence: TGCAGCGTTGAAGAGGATCAACAGGGTCGGAGTTCAAACACCATATATTTT.

This clonotype has at least ten counts. The rearrangement joins TRBV7-2 to TRBJ1-2; no reliable D call. V was cut by 1 base and J by 5 bases, with 8 bases left in between. The CDR3 runs to 13 residues. Per germline, CDR1 SGHTA and CDR2 FQGNSA. CDR3: CASSLGPTYGYTF. In DNA form, the CDR3 reads TGTGCCAGCAGCTTAGGTCCGACTTATGGCTACACCTTC.

The V and J genes are TRBV11-2 and TRBJ1-1; 8 nucleotides align to TRBD1. Unmatched junction bases numbered 8, after V lost 3 bases and J lost 2 bases. CDR3 length: 16 amino acids. The germline V gene encodes CDR1 SGHAT and CDR2 FQNNGV. In DNA, the CDR3 is TGTGCCAGCAGCTTGGGCTGGACAGGGATCAACACTGAAGCTTTCTTT. Protein: CASSLGWTGINTEAFF.

This clonotype was recorded a few times. The J gene is TRBJ1-5, the V gene TRBV7-2; no clear D gene. The germline gives CDR1 SGHTA, CDR2 FQGNSA. The length of the CDR3 is 14 residues. The V end was cut by 4 bases, the J end by 2 bases, with 9 bases between. DNA of the CDR3: TGTGCCAGCAGCTCCAAAGTGGGCAATCAGCCCCAGCATTTT. As protein: CASSSKVGNQPQHF.

CDR3: CASSQERYSSYEQYF. In nucleotides, the CDR3 is TGCGCCAGCAGCCAAGAGAGGTACAGCTCCTACGAGCAGTACTTC. V usage is TRBV4-3 and J usage is TRBJ2-7; no firm D call. The germline V gene has CDR1 LGHNA and CDR2 YSLEER. This CDR3 is built from 15 residues. Trimming removed 0 bases at V and 0 bases at J, with 9 bases between.

This clonotype has just a few counts. J is TRBJ2-1 and V is TRBV4-1, with 13 positions matching TRBD2. CDR1 and CDR2 from the germline V gene are MGHRA and YSYEKL. The CDR3 has 18 amino acids. Trimming cost V 3 bases and J 1 base; bases outside gene matches: 6. The CDR3 DNA is TGCGCCAGCAGCCAGGGGACTAGCGGGGATGAATCCTACAATGAGCAGTTCTTC. Translating it yields CASSQGTSGDESYNEQFF.